The following is a TCR beta chain sequence with its context. This clone occurred once. This clone's antigen is unknown. No clone much larger than this one lies a single base away; base qualities are absent. This specimen comes from a study of OX40 agonist ivuxolimab in advanced cancers. Looking at the study overall: Ivuxolimab, which targeted the costimulatory receptor OX40 (CD134), was an agonistic, fully human IgG2 monoclonal antibody. Intravenous ivuxolimab was administered to patients every 2 weeks at six dose levels: 0.01, 0.1, 0.3, 1.5, 3 and 10 mg/kg. Of the roughly 52 dose-escalation patients, hepatocellular carcinoma was present in 19, melanoma in some 15, renal cell carcinoma in 9 and head and neck cancer in 9. In the dose-escalation cohort, 82.7% of patients were male, and the mean age was approximately 60 years, with a range of roughly 20 to 80. Prior anti-PD-1, anti-PD-L1 or anti-CTLA-4 therapy was permitted, and roughly two fifths of dose-escalation patients had received checkpoint inhibitors. Three dose-escalation patients achieved partial responses, one with hepatocellular carcinoma and two with cutaneous melanoma. The purpose of peripheral TCRbeta sequencing was to test whether ivuxolimab changed TCR sequence diversity and led to clonal T-cell expansion. The monotherapy dose-escalation portion (N of about 50 patients) of the phase I ivuxolimab trial is reported in the paper.

The full study reports these points: After ivuxolimab, CD8+ T cells had more expanded clones than CD4+ T cells on average. The antigen specificity of the peripheral T cells that underwent clonal expansion was not determined. In partial responders in the 0.1-3.0 mg/kg groups, normalized peripheral clonal expansion was found to be among the lowest, especially among CD8+ T cells. At doses from 0.1 to 3.0 mg/kg, clonal expansion was seen in both CD4+ and CD8+ blood T cells between baseline and week 6. Low levels of normalized T-cell clonal expansion were also seen in some nonresponding patients.

The trial excluded patients who had a history of autoimmune disease or who were on systemic immunosuppression. Peripheral blood for TCR sequencing was collected from all dose cohorts at baseline, on cycle 4 day 1, and on cycle 7 day 1. Samples were obtained from an open-label, multicenter, first-in-human phase I dose-escalation trial of ivuxolimab. The trial enrolled adults with locally advanced or metastatic head and neck squamous cell, hepatocellular, melanoma or renal cell carcinoma. CD4+ and CD8+ T cells were sorted separately from peripheral blood before TCR sequencing. CDR1 and CDR2 were assigned from the germline V gene as MGHRA and YSYEKL. The junction shows trimming of 1 base on V and 6 bases on J, and the gene matches do not reach 6 bases of it. CDR3 length: 14 amino acids, cysteine to phenylalanine. The DNA shown is the 42-base CDR3, in frame from base 1. For sequencing of the TCRbeta CDR3 region, genomic DNA was extracted from the sorted cells. The immunoSEQ Assay was used for sequencing of TCRbeta CDR3 regions. TCRdb's version of the immuneACCESS table is confined to in-frame rearrangements and falls short of the full clone set. An unresolved V gene accounts for under half of the shortfall where checked; the remainder is of unknown origin. Counted in this sample were 50,000 to 80,000 clones; roughly 85% of them appeared once. Of the sample, roughly 3.1% falls within the top ten clones.

Sequencing used CD4+ or CD8+ T cells sorted from blood, obtained in a trial of the OX40 agonist ivuxolimab. In this chain, TRBV4-1 is recombined with TRBJ2-7; 7 middle bases align to TRBD1. This receptor was obtained from an adult with an advanced solid tumor such as melanoma, head and neck, liver or kidney cancer. The CDR3 reads CASSQGDRVSEQYF. The nucleotide sequence reads TGCGCCAGCAGCCAAGGAGACAGGGTAAGCGAGCAGTACTTC.